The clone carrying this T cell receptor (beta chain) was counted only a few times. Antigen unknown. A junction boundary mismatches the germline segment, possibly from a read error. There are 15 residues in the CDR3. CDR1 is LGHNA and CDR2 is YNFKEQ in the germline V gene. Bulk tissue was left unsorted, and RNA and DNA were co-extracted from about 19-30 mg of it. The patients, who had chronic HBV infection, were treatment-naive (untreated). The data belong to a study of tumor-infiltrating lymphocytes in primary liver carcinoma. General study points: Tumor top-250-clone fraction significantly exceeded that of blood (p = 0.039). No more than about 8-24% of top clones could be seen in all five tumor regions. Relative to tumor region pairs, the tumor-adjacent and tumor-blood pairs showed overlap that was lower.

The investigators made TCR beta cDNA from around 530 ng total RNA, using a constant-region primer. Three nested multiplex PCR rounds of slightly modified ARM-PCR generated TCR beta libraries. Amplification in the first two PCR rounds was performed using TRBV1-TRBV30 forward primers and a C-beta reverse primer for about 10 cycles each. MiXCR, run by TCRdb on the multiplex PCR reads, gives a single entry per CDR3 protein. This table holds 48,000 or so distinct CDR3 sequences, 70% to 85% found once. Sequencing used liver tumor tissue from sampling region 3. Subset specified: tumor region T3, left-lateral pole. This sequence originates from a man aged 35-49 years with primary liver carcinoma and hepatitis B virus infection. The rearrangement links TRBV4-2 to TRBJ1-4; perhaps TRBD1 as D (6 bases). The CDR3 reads CASSQDQGFREKLFF. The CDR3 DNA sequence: TGCGCCAGCAGCCAAGACCAGGGGTTCCGTGAAAAACTGTTTTTT.